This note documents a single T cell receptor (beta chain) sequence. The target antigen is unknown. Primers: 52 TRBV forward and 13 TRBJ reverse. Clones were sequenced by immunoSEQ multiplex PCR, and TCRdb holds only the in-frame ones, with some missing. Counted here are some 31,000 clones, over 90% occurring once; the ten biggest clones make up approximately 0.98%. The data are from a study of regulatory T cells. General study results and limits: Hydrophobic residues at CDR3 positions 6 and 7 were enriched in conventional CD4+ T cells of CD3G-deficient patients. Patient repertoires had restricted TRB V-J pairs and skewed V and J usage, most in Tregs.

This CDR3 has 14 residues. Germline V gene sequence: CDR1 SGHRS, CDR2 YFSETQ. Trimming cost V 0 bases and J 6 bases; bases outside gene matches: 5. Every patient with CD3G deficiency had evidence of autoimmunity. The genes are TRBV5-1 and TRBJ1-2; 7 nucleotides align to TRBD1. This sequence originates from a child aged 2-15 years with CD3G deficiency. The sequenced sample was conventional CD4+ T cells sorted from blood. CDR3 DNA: TGCGCCAGCAGCTTGGAAAAGGGGGCTGATGGCTACACCTTC. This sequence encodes CASSLEKGADGYTF.